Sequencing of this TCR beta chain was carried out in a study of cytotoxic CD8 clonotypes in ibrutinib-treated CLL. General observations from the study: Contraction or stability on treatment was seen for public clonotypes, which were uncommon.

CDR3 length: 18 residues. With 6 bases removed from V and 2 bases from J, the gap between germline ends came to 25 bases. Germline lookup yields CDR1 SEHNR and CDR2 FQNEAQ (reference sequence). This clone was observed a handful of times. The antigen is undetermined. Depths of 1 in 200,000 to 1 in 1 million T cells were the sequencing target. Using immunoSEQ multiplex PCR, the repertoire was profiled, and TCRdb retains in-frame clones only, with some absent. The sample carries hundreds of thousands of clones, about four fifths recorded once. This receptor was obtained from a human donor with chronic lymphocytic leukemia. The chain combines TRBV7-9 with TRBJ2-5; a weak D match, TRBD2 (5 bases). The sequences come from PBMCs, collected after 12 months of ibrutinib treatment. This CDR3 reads CASRRASTREPRQETQYF. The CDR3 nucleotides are TGTGCCAGCAGGAGAGCGAGCACAAGGGAGCCACGTCAAGAGACCCAGTACTTC. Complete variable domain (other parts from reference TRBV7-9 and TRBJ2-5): DTGVSQNPRHKITKRGQNVTFRCDPISEHNRLYWYRQTLGQGPEFLTYFQNEAQLEKSRLLSDRFSAERPKGSFSTLEIQRTEQGDSAMYLCASRRASTREPRQETQYFGPGTRLLVL.